The present T cell receptor beta chain was sequenced within a study of shared clonotypes between healthy human individuals. Some clones are missing from TCRdb's copy, which holds only in-frame ones; the method was immunoSEQ multiplex PCR. The table shows about 2.4 million clones, with roughly 93% occurring only once. Germline CDR1 LGHNA, CDR2 YSLEER. The CDR3 covers 16 residues. V was pared by 1 base and J by 1 base, with 10 bases between. The gene calls are TRBV4-3 and TRBJ2-2, with D perhaps assigned TRBD1 or TRBD2 (5 bases each). The sample was naive CD4+ T cells from PBMCs. The subset: CD45RA+ positively selected. The receptor's source is a man between 18 and 35 years old in good health. Some clones in this sample may be carry-over from other donors' samples. CDR3 nucleotides: TGCGCCAGCAGCCAAGGTGGGACGGTGAACACCGGGGAGCTGTTTTTT. Protein: CASSQGGTVNTGELFF.